This T cell receptor (beta chain) was sequenced in a study of blood T cell repertoires in COVID-19. Overall study: The United States, Italy and Spain were the sources of the acute and convalescent COVID-19 samples. T cells, B-cell-depleted T cells, or PBMCs provided the cDNA or gDNA that served as material.

Per the germline V gene, CDR1 is KGHDR and CDR2 is SFDVKD. CDR3 size: 16 residues. J gave up 1 base and V 5 bases, and 5 bases lay outside the gene matches. This clone was detected once. Seattle cases were enrolled at active infection and followed longitudinally. Repertoires were generated with immunoSEQ multiplex PCR, while TCRdb's copy carries only in-frame clones and drops some. The profile shows 100,000 to 150,000 clones, around 81% of them singletons. The rearrangement joins TRBV24-1 to TRBJ2-2; TRBD1 matches at 8 bases. This clonotype was sampled from a young man with COVID-19, enrolled during active disease. The source material was peripheral blood. DNA of the CDR3: TGTGCCACCAGTGTTCTAGGACAGGGGAACACCGGGGAGCTGTTTTTT. Amino acid sequence: CATSVLGQGNTGELFF.